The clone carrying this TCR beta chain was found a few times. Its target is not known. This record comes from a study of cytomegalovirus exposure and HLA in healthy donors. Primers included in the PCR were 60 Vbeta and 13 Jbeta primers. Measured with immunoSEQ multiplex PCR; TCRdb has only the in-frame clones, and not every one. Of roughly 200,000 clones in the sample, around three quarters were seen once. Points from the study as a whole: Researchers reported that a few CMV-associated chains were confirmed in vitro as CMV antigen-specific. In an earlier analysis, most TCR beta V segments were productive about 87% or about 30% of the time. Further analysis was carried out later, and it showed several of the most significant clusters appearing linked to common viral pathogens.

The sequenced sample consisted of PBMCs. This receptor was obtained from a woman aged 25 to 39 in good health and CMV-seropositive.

The CDR3 loop reads CASSSRRENFRGYTF. CDR3 bases: TGTGCCAGTAGCTCCCGACGGGAAAATTTCCGTGGCTACACCTTC. This chain uses TRBV19 with TRBJ1-2, with unresolved D. This CDR3 region has 15 residues. Germline assignment: CDR1 LNHDA and CDR2 SQIVND (reference sequence). Trimming left V 6 bases short and J 7 bases short, with 21 bases between.